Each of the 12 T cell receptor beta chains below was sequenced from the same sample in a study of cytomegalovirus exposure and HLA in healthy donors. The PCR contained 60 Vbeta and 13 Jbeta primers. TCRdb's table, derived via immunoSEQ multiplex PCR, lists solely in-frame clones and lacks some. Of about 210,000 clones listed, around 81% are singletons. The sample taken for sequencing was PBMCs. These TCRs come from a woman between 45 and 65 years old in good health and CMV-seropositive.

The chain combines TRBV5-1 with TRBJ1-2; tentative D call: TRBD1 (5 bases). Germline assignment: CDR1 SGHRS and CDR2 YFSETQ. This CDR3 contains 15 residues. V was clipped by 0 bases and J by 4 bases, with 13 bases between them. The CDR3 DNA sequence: TGCGCCAGCAGCTTGGCCGGGGGGGGTGGCTATGGCTACACCTTC. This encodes CASSLAGGGGYGYTF. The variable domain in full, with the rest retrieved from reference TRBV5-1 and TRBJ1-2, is KAGVTQTPRYLIKTRGQQVTLSCSPISGHRSVSWYQQTPGQGLQFLFEYFSETQRNKGNFPGRFSGRQFSNSRSEMNVSTLELGDSALYLCASSLAGGGGYGYTFGSGTRLTVV.

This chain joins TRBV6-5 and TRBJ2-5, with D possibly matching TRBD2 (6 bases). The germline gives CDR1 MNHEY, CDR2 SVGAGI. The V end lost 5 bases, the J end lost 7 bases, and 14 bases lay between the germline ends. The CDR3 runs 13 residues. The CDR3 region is CASSAGRIGTQYF. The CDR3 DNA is TGTGCCAGCAGTGCGGGGCGAATTGGGACCCAGTACTTC.

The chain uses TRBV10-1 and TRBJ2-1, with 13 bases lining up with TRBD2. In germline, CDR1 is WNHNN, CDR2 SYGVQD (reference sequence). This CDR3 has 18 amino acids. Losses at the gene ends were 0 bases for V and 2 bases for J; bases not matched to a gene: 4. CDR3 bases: TGCGCCAGCAGTGAGTCGGGACTAGCGGGGAGCACCTACAATGAGCAGTTCTTC. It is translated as CASSESGLAGSTYNEQFF.

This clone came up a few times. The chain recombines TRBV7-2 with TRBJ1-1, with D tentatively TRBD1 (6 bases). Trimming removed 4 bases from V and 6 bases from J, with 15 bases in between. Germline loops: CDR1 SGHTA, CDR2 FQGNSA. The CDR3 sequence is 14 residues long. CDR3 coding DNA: TGTGCCAGCAGCTACTACACAGGGAAACCTGAAGCTTTCTTT. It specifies CASSYYTGKPEAFF.

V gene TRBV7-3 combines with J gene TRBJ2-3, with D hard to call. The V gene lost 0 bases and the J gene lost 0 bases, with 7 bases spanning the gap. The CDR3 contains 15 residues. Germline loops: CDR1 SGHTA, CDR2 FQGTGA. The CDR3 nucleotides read TGTGCCAGCAGCTTAACTAGTACTAGCACAGATACGCAGTATTTT. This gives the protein CASSLTSTSTDTQYF.

The CDR3 here is CASSPPRGRNTEAFF. The CDR3 coding sequence is TGTGCCAGCTCACCACCCCGAGGCAGAAACACTGAAGCTTTCTTT. V is TRBV18 and J is TRBJ1-1; unclear D gene. CDR3 length: 15 amino acids. CDR1 and CDR2 (germline): KGHSH, LQKENI. V lost 0 bases and J 2 bases, leaving 10 bases between the germline ends.

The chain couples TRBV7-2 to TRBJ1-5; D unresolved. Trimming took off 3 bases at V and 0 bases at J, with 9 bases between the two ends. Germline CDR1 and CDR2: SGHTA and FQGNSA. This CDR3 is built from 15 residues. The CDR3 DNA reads TGTGCCAGCAGCTTTTCCAGGAATAGCAATCAGCCCCAGCATTTT. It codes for CASSFSRNSNQPQHF.

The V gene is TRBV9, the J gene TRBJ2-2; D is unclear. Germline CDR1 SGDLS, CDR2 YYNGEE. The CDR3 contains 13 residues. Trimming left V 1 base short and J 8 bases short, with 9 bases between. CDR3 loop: CASSVPNGGELFF. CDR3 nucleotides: TGTGCCAGCAGCGTACCCAACGGGGGGGAGCTGTTTTTT.

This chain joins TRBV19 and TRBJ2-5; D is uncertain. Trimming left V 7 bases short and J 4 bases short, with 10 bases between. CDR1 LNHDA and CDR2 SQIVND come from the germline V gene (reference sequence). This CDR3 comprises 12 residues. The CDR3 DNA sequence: TGTGCCAGTACCACAAGAGGAGAGACCCAGTACTTC. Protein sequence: CASTTRGETQYF.

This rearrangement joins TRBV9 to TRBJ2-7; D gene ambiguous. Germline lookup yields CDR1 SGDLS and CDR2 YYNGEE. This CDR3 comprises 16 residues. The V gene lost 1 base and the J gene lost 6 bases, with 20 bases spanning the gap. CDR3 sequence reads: CASSVIPWQVSREQYF. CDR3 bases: TGTGCCAGCAGCGTAATTCCTTGGCAGGTCTCGCGCGAGCAGTACTTC.

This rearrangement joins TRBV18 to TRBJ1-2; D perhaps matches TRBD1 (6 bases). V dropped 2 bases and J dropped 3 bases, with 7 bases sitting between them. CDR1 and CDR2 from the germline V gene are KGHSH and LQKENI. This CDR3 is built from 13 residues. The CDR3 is CASSPGGYYGYTF. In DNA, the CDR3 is TGTGCCAGCTCACCAGGGGGCTACTATGGCTACACCTTC.

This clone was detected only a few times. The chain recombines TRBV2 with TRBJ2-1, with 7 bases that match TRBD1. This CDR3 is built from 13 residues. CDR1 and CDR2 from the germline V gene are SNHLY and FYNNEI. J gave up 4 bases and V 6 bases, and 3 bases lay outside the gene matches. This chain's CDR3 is CASSLGQYNEQFF. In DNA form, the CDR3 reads TGTGCCAGCAGCCTGGGACAGTACAATGAGCAGTTCTTC.